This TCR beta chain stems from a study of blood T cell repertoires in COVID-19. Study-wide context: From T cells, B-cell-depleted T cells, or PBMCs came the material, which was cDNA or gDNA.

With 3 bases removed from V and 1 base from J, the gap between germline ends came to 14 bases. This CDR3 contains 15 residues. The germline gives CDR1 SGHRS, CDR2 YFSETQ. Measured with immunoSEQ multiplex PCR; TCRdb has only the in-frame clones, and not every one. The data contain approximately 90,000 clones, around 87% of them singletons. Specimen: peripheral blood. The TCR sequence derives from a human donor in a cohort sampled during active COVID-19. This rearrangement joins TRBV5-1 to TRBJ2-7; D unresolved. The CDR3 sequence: CASSSNREYSYEQYF. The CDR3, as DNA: TGCGCCAGCAGCTCTAACAGAGAATATTCCTACGAGCAGTACTTC.